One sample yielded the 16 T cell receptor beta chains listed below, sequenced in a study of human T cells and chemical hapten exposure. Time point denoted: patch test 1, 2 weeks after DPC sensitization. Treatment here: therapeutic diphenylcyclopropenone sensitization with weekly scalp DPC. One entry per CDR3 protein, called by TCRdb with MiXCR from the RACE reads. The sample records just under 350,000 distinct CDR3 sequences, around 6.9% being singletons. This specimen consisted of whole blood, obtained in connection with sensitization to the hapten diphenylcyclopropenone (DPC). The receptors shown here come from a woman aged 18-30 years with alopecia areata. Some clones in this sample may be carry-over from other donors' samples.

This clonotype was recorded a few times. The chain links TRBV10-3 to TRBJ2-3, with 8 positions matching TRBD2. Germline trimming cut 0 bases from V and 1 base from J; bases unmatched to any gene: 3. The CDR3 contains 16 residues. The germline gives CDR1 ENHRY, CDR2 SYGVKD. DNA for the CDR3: TGTGCCATCAGTGAGTCCGGGACTAGTGGCACAGATACGCAGTATTTT. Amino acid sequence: CAISESGTSGTDTQYF.

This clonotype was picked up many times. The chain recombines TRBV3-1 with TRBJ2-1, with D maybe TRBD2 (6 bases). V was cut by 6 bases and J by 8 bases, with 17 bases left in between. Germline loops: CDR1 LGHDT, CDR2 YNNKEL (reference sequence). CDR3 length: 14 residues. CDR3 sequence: CASRRDATGDEQFF. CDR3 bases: TGTGCCAGCAGGCGGGACGCCACTGGAGATGAGCAGTTCTTC.

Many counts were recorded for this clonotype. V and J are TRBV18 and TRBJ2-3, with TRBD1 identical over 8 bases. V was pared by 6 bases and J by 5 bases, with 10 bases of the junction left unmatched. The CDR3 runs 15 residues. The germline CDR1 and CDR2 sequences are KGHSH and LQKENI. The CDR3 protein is CASSPTTGAVDTQYF. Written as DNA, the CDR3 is TGTGCCAGCTCGCCAACGACAGGGGCGGTAGATACGCAGTATTTT.

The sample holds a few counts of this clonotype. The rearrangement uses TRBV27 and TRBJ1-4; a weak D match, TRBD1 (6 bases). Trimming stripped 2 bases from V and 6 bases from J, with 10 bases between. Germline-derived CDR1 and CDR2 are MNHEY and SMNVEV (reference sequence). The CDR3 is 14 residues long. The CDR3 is CASSLGTGYEKLFF. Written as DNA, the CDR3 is TGTGCCAGCAGTTTAGGAACAGGGTATGAAAAACTGTTTTTT.

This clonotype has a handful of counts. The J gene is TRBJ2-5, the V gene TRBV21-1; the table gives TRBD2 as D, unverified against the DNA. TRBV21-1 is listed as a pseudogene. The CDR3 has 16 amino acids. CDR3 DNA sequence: TGTGCCAGCAGCAAAGGAGCGGGGGTCCCTCAAGAGACCCAGTACTTC. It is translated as CASSKGAGVPQETQYF.

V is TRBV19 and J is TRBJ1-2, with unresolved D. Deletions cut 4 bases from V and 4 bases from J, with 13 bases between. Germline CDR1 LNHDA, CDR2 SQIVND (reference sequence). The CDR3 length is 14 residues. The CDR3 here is CASSTPSEAYGYTF. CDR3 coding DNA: TGTGCCAGTAGTACCCCATCGGAGGCCTATGGCTACACCTTC.

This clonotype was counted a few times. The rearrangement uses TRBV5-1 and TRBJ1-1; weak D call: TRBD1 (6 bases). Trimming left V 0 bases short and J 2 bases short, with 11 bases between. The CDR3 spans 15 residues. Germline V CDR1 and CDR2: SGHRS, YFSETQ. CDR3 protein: CASSLDARGNTEAFF. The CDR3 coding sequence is TGCGCCAGCAGCTTGGATGCCAGGGGTAACACTGAAGCTTTCTTT. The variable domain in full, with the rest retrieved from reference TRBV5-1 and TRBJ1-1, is KAGVTQTPRYLIKTRGQQVTLSCSPISGHRSVSWYQQTPGQGLQFLFEYFSETQRNKGNFPGRFSGRQFSNSRSEMNVSTLELGDSALYLCASSLDARGNTEAFFGQGTRLTVV.

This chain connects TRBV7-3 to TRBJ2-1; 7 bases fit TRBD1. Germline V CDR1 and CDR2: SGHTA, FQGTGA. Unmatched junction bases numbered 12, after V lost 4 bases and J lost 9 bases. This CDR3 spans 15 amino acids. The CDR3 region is CASSSLGTESSEQFF. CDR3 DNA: TGTGCCAGCAGCTCCCTGGGGACAGAGTCATCTGAGCAGTTCTTC. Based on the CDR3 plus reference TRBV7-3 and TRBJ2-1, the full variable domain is GAGVSQTPSNKVTEKGKYVELRCDPISGHTALYWYRQSLGQGPEFLIYFQGTGAADDSGLPNDRFFAVRPEGSVSTLKIQRTERGDSAVYLCASSSLGTESSEQFFGPGTRLTVL.

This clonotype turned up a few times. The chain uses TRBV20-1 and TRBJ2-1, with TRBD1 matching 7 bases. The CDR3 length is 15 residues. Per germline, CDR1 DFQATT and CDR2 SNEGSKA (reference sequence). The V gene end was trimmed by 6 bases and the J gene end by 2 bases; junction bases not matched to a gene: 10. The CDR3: CSAEAGTATYNEQFF. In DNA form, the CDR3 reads TGCAGTGCGGAGGCTGGGACAGCAACCTACAATGAGCAGTTCTTC.

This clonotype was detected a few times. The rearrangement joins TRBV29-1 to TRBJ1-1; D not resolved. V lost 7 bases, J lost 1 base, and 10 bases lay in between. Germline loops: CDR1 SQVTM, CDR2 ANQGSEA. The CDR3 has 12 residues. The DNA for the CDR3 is TGCAGCGGGGGAAATCGGAACACTGAAGCTTTCTTT. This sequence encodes CSGGNRNTEAFF. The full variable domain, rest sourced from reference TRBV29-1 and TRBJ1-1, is SAVISQKPSRDICQRGTSLTIQCQVDSQVTMMFWYRQQPGQSLTLIATANQGSEATYESGFVIDKFPISRPNLTFSTLTVSNMSPEDSSIYLCSGGNRNTEAFFGQGTRLTVV.

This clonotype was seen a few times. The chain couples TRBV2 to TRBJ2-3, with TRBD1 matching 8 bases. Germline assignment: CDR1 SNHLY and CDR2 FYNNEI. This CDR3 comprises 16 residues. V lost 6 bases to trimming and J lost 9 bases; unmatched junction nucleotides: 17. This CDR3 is CASSEIGTGGRGTQYF. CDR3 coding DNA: TGTGCCAGCAGCGAAATCGGCACAGGGGGACGGGGGACGCAGTATTTT.

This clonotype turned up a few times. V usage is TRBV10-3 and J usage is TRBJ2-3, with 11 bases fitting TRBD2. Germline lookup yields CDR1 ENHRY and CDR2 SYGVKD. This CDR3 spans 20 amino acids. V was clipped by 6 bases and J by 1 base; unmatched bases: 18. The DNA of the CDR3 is TGTGCCATCAGGGGGGACCAACTAGCGGGGGCCAAAATCCGCACAGATACGCAGTATTTT. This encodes CAIRGDQLAGAKIRTDTQYF.

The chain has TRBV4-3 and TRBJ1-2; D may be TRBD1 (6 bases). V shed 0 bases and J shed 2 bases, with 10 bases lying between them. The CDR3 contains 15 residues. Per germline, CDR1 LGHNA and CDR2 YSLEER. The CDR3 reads CASSQDWGPNYGYTF. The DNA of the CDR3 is TGCGCCAGCAGCCAAGATTGGGGGCCGAACTATGGCTACACCTTC.

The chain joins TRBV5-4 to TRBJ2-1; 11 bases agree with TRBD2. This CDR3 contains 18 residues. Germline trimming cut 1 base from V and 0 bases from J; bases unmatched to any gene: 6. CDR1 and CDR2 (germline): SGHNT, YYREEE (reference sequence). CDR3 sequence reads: CASSLYLAGGLSYNEQFF. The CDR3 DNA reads TGTGCCAGCAGCTTGTACCTAGCGGGGGGACTCTCCTACAATGAGCAGTTCTTC.

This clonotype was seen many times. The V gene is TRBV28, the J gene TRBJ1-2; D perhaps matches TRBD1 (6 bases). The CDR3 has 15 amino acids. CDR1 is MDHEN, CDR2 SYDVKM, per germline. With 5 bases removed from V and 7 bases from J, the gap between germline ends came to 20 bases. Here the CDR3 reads CASSPPASRGAGYTF. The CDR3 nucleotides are TGTGCCAGCAGTCCCCCGGCTTCAAGGGGGGCTGGCTACACCTTC.

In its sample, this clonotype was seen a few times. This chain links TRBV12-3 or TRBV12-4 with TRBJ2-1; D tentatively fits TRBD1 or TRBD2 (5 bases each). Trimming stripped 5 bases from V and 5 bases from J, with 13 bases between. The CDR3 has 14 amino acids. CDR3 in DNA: TGTGCCAGCAGTATCCGGGACGGGAACAATGAGCAGTTCTTC. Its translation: CASSIRDGNNEQFF.